The 18 T cell receptor beta chains below all came from one sample that was sequenced in a study of blood T cell repertoires in COVID-19. TCRdb keeps only in-frame clones here, not all; method: immunoSEQ multiplex PCR. This table holds 150,000 or so clones, roughly 88% found once. Sequencing input: peripheral blood. The receptors stem from a man in his 60s who had recovered from COVID-19.

The rearrangement joins TRBV6-5 to TRBJ2-7; tentatively, D is TRBD1 (5 bases). Germline V gives CDR1 MNHEY, CDR2 SVGAGI. The V end lost 4 bases, the J end lost 3 bases, and 13 bases lay between the germline ends. This CDR3 is built from 14 residues. CDR3 bases: TGTGCCAGCAGTTTTCAGGACAAAGACTACGAGCAGTACTTC. Translated: CASSFQDKDYEQYF.

This clone was seen just once. In nucleotides, the CDR3 is TGTGCCAGCAGCTTGCAGGTTGGAGAGCAGTTCTTC. It codes for CASSLQVGEQFF. The rearrangement uses TRBV7-9 and TRBJ2-1; no clear D. Germline CDR1 is SEHNR and CDR2 is FQNEAQ (reference sequence). The CDR3 runs to 12 residues. V shed 3 bases and J shed 10 bases, with 10 bases lying between them. The full variable domain, rest sourced from reference TRBV7-9 and TRBJ2-1, is DTGVSQNPRHKITKRGQNVTFRCDPISEHNRLYWYRQTLGQGPEFLTYFQNEAQLEKSRLLSDRFSAERPKGSFSTLEIQRTEQGDSAMYLCASSLQVGEQFFGPGTRLTVL.

This chain joins TRBV5-1 and TRBJ2-1, with 10 bases identical to TRBD2. Trimming removed 2 bases from V and 2 bases from J; junction bases left unmatched: 1. The CDR3 runs 15 residues. Per germline, CDR1 SGHRS and CDR2 YFSETQ. DNA for the CDR3: TGCGCCAGCAGCTTCACTAGCGGGGCCTACAATGAGCAGTTCTTC. It codes for CASSFTSGAYNEQFF.

The rearrangement joins TRBV7-3 to TRBJ2-1; TRBD2 agrees at 10 bases. The CDR3 runs 15 residues. With V trimmed by 0 bases and J by 9 bases, 5 bases remained unmatched. The germline gives CDR1 SGHTA, CDR2 FQGTGA. Here the CDR3 reads CASSLTHLAGAEQFF. The CDR3 DNA is TGTGCCAGCAGCTTAACGCACCTAGCGGGGGCTGAGCAGTTCTTC.

J is TRBJ2-7 and V is TRBV30, with 7 bases fitting TRBD1. The CDR3 spans 17 residues. The junction had 17 bases not matched to a gene; V was cut back by 3 bases and J by 3 bases. Germline V gives CDR1 GTSNPN, CDR2 SVGIG (reference sequence). CDR3 in DNA: TGTGCCTGGAGCCGACCCCTGTGGGGGACAGCGCTCTACGAGCAGTACTTC. Its protein is CAWSRPLWGTALYEQYF.

V usage is TRBV5-8 and J usage is TRBJ1-2; perhaps TRBD1 as D (5 bases). This CDR3 contains 14 residues. The germline V gene has CDR1 SGHTS and CDR2 YDEGEE. V was pared by 4 bases and J by 4 bases, with 14 bases between. The CDR3, as DNA: TGTGCCAGCAGCCCAGGACACGGTCGCTATGGCTACACCTTC. Translating gives CASSPGHGRYGYTF. The whole variable domain, remainder taken from reference TRBV5-8 and TRBJ1-2, is EAGVTQSPTHLIKTRGQQATLRCSPISGHTSVYWYQQALGLGLQFLLWYDEGEERNRGNFPPRFSGRQFPNYSSELNVNALELEDSALYLCASSPGHGRYGYTFGSGTRLTVV.

The table lists this clone with a count of one. The chain combines TRBV6-5 with TRBJ1-1, with TRBD1 matching 7 bases. J gave up 7 bases and V 2 bases, and 7 bases lay outside the gene matches. This CDR3 contains 14 residues. Germline-derived CDR1 and CDR2 are MNHEY and SVGAGI. The CDR3 region has the DNA TGTGCCAGCAGTTACGCGGGACAGACAATTGAAGCTTTCTTT. This encodes CASSYAGQTIEAFF.

This clone was detected a few times. V gene TRBV9 combines with J gene TRBJ1-5; D is perhaps TRBD1 (6 bases). The CDR3 length is 15 residues. Trimming took 1 base from V and 3 from J, leaving 11 bases between them. Germline lookup yields CDR1 SGDLS and CDR2 YYNGEE. DNA for the CDR3: TGTGCCAGCAGCGTACAGGGGACGTACAATCAGCCCCAGCATTTT. It encodes CASSVQGTYNQPQHF.

This clone showed up just once. The chain couples TRBV7-3 to TRBJ1-2, with 7 positions matching TRBD1. V lost 5 bases and J lost 7; bases outside the gene matches: 7. The germline V gene has CDR1 SGHTA and CDR2 FQGTGA. The CDR3 totals 13 residues. The DNA for the CDR3 is TGTGCCAGCAGCGTAGGGGGCGGGTTTGGCTACACCTTC. Encoded protein: CASSVGGGFGYTF.

This rearrangement joins TRBV27 to TRBJ2-1; D ambiguous. The germline V gene encodes CDR1 MNHEY and CDR2 SMNVEV (reference sequence). The CDR3 is 12 amino acids. Trimming took off 8 bases at V and 2 bases at J, with 7 bases between the two ends. The CDR3 coding sequence is TGTGCCAGCCTAGGCCCCTACAATGAGCAGTTCTTC. It translates to CASLGPYNEQFF.

The chain employs TRBV6-5 and TRBJ1-1, with a weak D call TRBD1 (6 bases). V shed 8 bases and J shed 4 bases, with 17 bases lying between them. Germline values: CDR1 MNHEY, CDR2 SVGAGI. The CDR3 is 14 amino acids. CDR3 nucleotide sequence: TGTGCCAGCTGGAGGGGGGGTGGGAGCACTGAAGCTTTCTTT. Translation: CASWRGGGSTEAFF.

The chain has TRBV5-6 and TRBJ2-1; 10 positions agree with TRBD2. The CDR3 is 16 residues long. The junction had 9 bases not matched to a gene; V was cut back by 1 base and J by 8 bases. Germline CDR1 reads SGHDT; CDR2 reads YYEEEE. CDR3 sequence reads: CASSLSGTSAFDEQFF. CDR3 nucleotides: TGTGCCAGCAGCTTGTCCGGGACTAGCGCATTTGATGAGCAGTTCTTC.

This clone was detected a few times. This chain links TRBV15 with TRBJ2-7, with D possibly TRBD2 on 6 matching bases. V lost 1 base and J lost 3, with 13 bases in between. This CDR3 has 15 residues. Germline-derived CDR1 and CDR2 are LNHNV and YYDKDF (reference sequence). This CDR3 reads CATSRGGSGNYEQYF. The CDR3 nucleotides read TGTGCCACCAGCAGAGGGGGTAGCGGAAACTACGAGCAGTACTTC.

The rearrangement uses TRBV4-2 and TRBJ1-4; TRBD1 matches 10 bases. Germline CDR1 is LGHNA and CDR2 is YNFKEQ. The CDR3 has 14 residues. V trimming: 5 bases; J trimming: 8 bases; junction bases outside the gene matches: 5. The CDR3: CASSSRDRGEKLFF. CDR3 bases: TGTGCCAGCAGCTCCCGGGACAGGGGAGAAAAACTGTTTTTT.

The table lists this clone with a count of one. This rearrangement joins TRBV7-6 to TRBJ2-5; 9 bases align to TRBD2. The CDR3 length is 14 residues. The junction had 8 bases not matched to a gene; V was cut back by 7 bases and J by 5 bases. Germline CDR1 SGHVS, CDR2 FNYEAQ. The CDR3 is CASKGGGAKETQYF. In DNA form, the CDR3 reads TGTGCCAGCAAGGGCGGGGGGGCCAAGGAGACCCAGTACTTC. Supplemented by reference TRBV7-6 and TRBJ2-5, the full variable domain reads GAGVSQSPRYKVTKRGQDVALRCDPISGHVSLYWYRQALGQGPEFLTYFNYEAQQDKSGLPNDRFSAERPEGSISTLTIQRTEQRDSAMYRCASKGGGAKETQYFGPGTRLLVL.

The chain is built from TRBV30 and TRBJ2-7, with 8 positions matching TRBD1. The CDR3 contains 16 residues. CDR1 and CDR2 from the germline V gene are GTSNPN and SVGIG (reference sequence). DNA of the CDR3: TGTGCTTTGGTCGGACAGGGCGAATTTTATTCCTACGAGCAGTACTTC. As protein: CALVGQGEFYSYEQYF.

V and J are TRBV18 and TRBJ1-2; D is perhaps TRBD1 (6 bases). V lost 4 bases to trimming and J lost 8 bases, with 14 bases between them. The CDR3 sequence is 13 residues long. CDR1 is KGHSH and CDR2 is LQKENI in the germline V gene. CDR3 in DNA: TGTGCCAGCTCACAATCCTTGACAGGCGGCTACACCTTC. It yields the protein CASSQSLTGGYTF. Supplemented by reference TRBV18 and TRBJ1-2, the full variable domain reads NAGVMQNPRHLVRRRGQEARLRCSPMKGHSHVYWYRQLPEEGLKFMVYLQKENIIDESGMPKERFSAEFPKEGPSILRIQQVVRGDSAAYFCASSQSLTGGYTFGSGTRLTVV.

J is TRBJ2-3 and V is TRBV5-1, with a tentative D call TRBD2 (6 bases). Per the germline V gene, CDR1 is SGHRS and CDR2 is YFSETQ. Trimming shortened V by 6 bases and J by 3 bases, and 20 bases separated the two germline ends. This CDR3 is 16 amino acids long. The CDR3 loop reads CASTPGVQRRTDTQYF. The CDR3 bases are TGCGCCAGCACCCCGGGGGTACAGCGACGGACAGATACGCAGTATTTT.